The entry below describes one T cell receptor (beta chain). Its antigen specificity is not known. Base qualities are not at hand, and no much larger clone is one base apart. This specimen comes from a study of cytomegalovirus exposure and HLA in healthy donors (dated by TCRdb to between 2016 and 2019). With regard to the full study: An earlier analysis of a few hundred of the donors reported under 300 Gb of sequence data and 117 million unique TCR beta sequences obtained from around 170 million T cells. Using immunosequencing, the study profiled T cell repertoires from 500 to 800 subjects and related those repertoires to cytomegalovirus serostatus. Donor age, sex, ethnicity and CMV serostatus were compiled together with the repertoire data. In a later genetic analysis, genome-wide SNP genotypes for about three fifths of the roughly 670 donors were used, and that subset was treated as a discovery cohort. Of the approximately 400 genotyped donors, around 81% fell in the genetic ancestry cluster associated with self-reported Caucasian donors. Among approximately 370 genotyped donors of the cohort, an average of approximately 220,000 unique TCR beta nucleotide sequences was sequenced per donor, of which 15% to 20% were non-productive. The study aimed to test whether signatures of past pathogen exposure could be identified by cataloging public T cell receptors. In an earlier analysis of about 590 of the donors, high-throughput TCR beta sequencing was used to judge whether each TCR beta V gene segment behaved as functional or pseudogenic. To study patterns of TCR occurrence, a later analysis re-analyzed previously published TCR beta repertoires from 666 donors and added high-resolution HLA genotyping. To predict cytomegalovirus infection status, the study brought together high-throughput TCR immunosequencing, statistical association of individual TCRs with disease status, and machine learning. Four or five DR-DQ haplotypes were treated as single units for association and clustering because of strong linkage in the cohort. An early release covering about 600 HLA-typed donors comprised about 300 gigabases of sequencing data and roughly 86 million unique TCR sequences. Besides the first cohort of 666 subjects, a separate validation cohort made up of 120 or so different subjects was used. Typing coverage varied by locus: roughly 629-640 donors for A, B, C, DRB1 and DQB1; some 520 for DQA1; approximately 610 for DPA1; 450 to 480 for DPB1. Both class I and class II loci were covered by HLA typing, at four-digit resolution. The later analysis used no new phenotypic data to find candidate immune exposures, relying instead on TCR beta sequences and their occurrence across donors. Every discovery cohort repertoire had been produced on one sequencing platform.

In total, just over 650 healthy bone marrow donors made up the cohort. At the time of sampling, every cohort member was nominally healthy, though immune exposures that went unrecorded were likely present. The donor was CMV seronegative and belonged to the group of around 350 seronegative cohort members. Each donor provided a peripheral blood sample, and peripheral blood mononuclear cells were used for TCR beta sequencing. The Qiagen DNeasy Blood Extraction Kit was used to extract genomic DNA from the blood cell samples. What the study reported, not specific to this receptor: An association between a missense DCLRE1C variant and V-gene and J-gene trimming of TCR beta chains was found in a later genetic analysis and replicated in an independent cohort. Across donors, most TCR sequences were observed very rarely, whereas some public TCRs were present in many individuals. In a later analysis, HLA-associated TCR beta chains were found to be more clonally expanded and to have lower generation probabilities than equally common non-associated chains. Over 15 rarely observed V segments, including chromosome 9 orphons, were excluded from the earlier analysis of almost 600 of the donors because counts were too low. According to a later analysis, TCR association rates differed among HLA loci, with DRB1 alleles showing the most associated TCRs and HLA-C alleles showing the fewest. Because the 87-base-pair reads could not distinguish some IMGT-functional V segments, including TRBV6-2 and TRBV6-3, those segments were excluded. An earlier analysis of approximately 540 of the donors showed that most TCR beta V segments appeared in productive rearrangements either about 90% or about 30% of the time, which broadly matched IMGT annotations. Strong co-occurrence of HLA alleles, especially DR and DQ, made assigning TCR associations to individual alleles difficult. A group of highly shared sequence variants was considered likely to be a technical artifact of the sequencing pipeline. The study gave a list of around 170 TCR beta chains associated with cytomegalovirus. Because some donors lacked HLA typing at each locus, the association tests relied only on the typed subset. The authors suggested that the approach could potentially be generalized to other disease states and immunological phenotypes. In a later analysis, several top co-occurrence clusters were reported to appear linked to parvovirus B19, influenza, CMV and Epstein-Barr virus. The classifier was reported to diagnose cytomegalovirus status with high specificity and sensitivity in both the original and validation cohorts. In this cohort, only TCR beta chains were sequenced, and detectable features were limited by the absence of alpha or paired-chain data. CMV serostatus was the only immune exposure information available for the cohort. A further reported finding was that TCR beta sequences accurately predicted the HLA-A and HLA-B alleles for most subjects in the first cohort. Most CMV-associated TCR beta chains appeared to be HLA-restricted in a later analysis, and the HLA associations seemed to be driven largely by CMV exposure. The presence/absence analyses assumed that sequencing depth was roughly uniform across donors, and that assumption may not be true. Correlated functional status among segregating V segments might be attributable to linkage disequilibrium, but an unknown experimental factor could not be ruled out. Three of the identified cytomegalovirus-associated TCR beta chains were confirmed in vitro to be specific for cytomegalovirus antigens. A later analysis associated 16,951 TCR beta sequences with specific HLA alleles at a false discovery rate of 0.05. Compared with the roughly 670-donor mean, donors in an Asian-associated ancestry cluster had fewer N-insertions in productive TCRs, according to a later genetic analysis.

CDR1 and CDR2, per the germline V gene, are MNHEY and SVGAGI. The V end gives up 4 bases and the J end 1 base, leaving 3 bases in the junction not matched to a gene. The CDR3 runs 15 amino acids, cysteine and phenylalanine included. Only the CDR3 portion is preserved as DNA: 45 bases, with reading frame beginning at the first base. Library generation was performed with the immunoSEQ multiplex PCR assay. For the multiplex PCR, a mixture combining 60 forward primers for TCR Vbeta segments and 13 reverse primers for TCR Jbeta segments was used. The CDR3 region of rearranged TCR beta genes was amplified from genomic DNA with a multiplex PCR assay. The Illumina HiSeq System was used to sequence the amplified TCR beta libraries as 87-base-pair reads. Regarding the original processing steps: A later analysis tallied around 82 million unique TCR beta chains across the 700 or so repertoires, and some 10 million of those chains were shared by two or more donors. To remove PCR and sequencing errors, raw reads were error-corrected and collapsed into unique sequences using a nearest-neighbor algorithm that merged closely related sequences. CDR3 sequences were aligned to IMGT reference sequences to assign V, D and J gene segments. Each retained sequence needed at least a six-nucleotide match to both a V gene segment and a J gene segment. Rearrangements were called productive when the CDR3 lacked stop codons and stayed in frame with V and J; all others were non-productive. Following IMGT convention, CDR3 was defined as the stretch from the second conserved V-encoded cysteine to the conserved J-encoded phenylalanine. The earlier analysis of about 590 of the donors excluded sequences that lacked an unambiguous match to a single V gene segment. An earlier analysis of 587 of the donors called V segments functional above 56.7% productive rearrangements and segregating when the between-donor standard deviation exceeded 5%. A statistical classification framework was built for diagnosing cytomegalovirus status from the catalog of TCR beta chain sequences. In a later analysis, TCR nucleotide sequences were compared against IMGT/GENE-DB human TR gene sequences so that V and J genes could be assigned. In a later analysis, CDR3 sequences and most-parsimonious VDJ recombination scenarios were assigned using the TCRdist pipeline. In a later analysis, every TCR beta chain was defined by the combination of its CDR3 amino acid sequence and its V-gene family, and reads without a unique V-gene family were dropped. In a later analysis, fewer than 600 highly shared, low-generation-probability nucleotide sequences were removed to address suspected cross-contamination and a sequencing artifact. In a later analysis, a clonal expansion index for each public chain was calculated from normalized within-repertoire ranks of inferred template counts. Generation probabilities in a later analysis came from a VDJ recombination model fitted to out-of-frame rearrangements, and those results were checked against IGoR. In a later analysis, hypergeometric tests were used to score TCR-TCR, TCR-HLA and TCR-CMV co-occurrence, with a repertoire-size bias correction applied to TCR pairs. A later analysis estimated false discovery rates by permuting HLA or CMV assignments 20 times. In a later analysis, co-occurring TCRs were grouped using DBSCAN, with TCRdist sequence similarity added in when clustering inside HLA-allele-positive subsets. Repertoires with fewer than 30,000 or more than 120,000 public chains, plus five repertoires with anomalous nucleotide sharing, were excluded from co-occurrence clustering. In its TCRdb copy, this immuneACCESS table keeps in-frame sequences only and misses some clones. Where compared with another copy, unresolved V genes explain less than half of these, and the others have no known cause. V and J calls plus clone size are reproduced from that table; the DNA served to infer D and trimming. Counted in this sample were about 140,000 clones; 76% of them appeared once. Over 3% of the sample lies in the top ten.

The rearrangement combines TRBV6-5 with TRBJ2-7, with TRBD2 identical over 11 junction bases. This TCR was recovered from a man aged 40-50 years in good health and CMV-seronegative. The sample consisted of PBMCs. CDR3 sequence: CASSFSGRGSYEQYF. The DNA reads as follows: TGTGCCAGCAGTTTTAGCGGGAGGGGGTCCTACGAGCAGTACTTC.